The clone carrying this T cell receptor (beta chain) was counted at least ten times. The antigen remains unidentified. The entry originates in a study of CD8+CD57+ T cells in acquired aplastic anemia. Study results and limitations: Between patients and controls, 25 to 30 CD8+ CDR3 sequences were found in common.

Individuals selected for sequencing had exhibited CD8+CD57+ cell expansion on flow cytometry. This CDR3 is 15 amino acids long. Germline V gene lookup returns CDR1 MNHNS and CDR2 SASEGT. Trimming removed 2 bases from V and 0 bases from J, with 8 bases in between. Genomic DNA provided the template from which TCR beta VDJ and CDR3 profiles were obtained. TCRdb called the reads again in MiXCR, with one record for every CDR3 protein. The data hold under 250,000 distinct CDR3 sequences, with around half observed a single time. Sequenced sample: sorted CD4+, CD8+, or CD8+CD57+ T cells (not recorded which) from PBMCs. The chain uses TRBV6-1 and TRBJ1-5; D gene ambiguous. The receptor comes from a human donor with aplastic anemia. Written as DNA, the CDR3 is TGTGCCAGCAGTGAACGGGCAGATAGCAATCAGCCCCAGCATTTT. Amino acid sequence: CASSERADSNQPQHF.